The clone carrying this TCR beta chain appeared many times. As yet, its antigen is unknown. This sample was included in a study of response to subunit inactivated influenza vaccine. TCRdb fed the RT-PCR reads into MiXCR, producing one record per CDR3 protein. The sample has 500,000 or so distinct CDR3 sequences; approximately 15% are singletons. From germline, CDR1 is SGHVS and CDR2 FQNEAQ. V gave up 2 bases and J gave up 10 bases; unmatched junction bases: 2. CDR3 size: 13 residues. General study results and limits: Few new T cells, the authors suggested, are recruited by each seasonal influenza vaccination.

This TCR was recovered from a man aged 50 to 75 who received an inactivated influenza vaccine. This specimen was CD4+ T cells sorted from PBMCs, taken less than 30 months after vaccination. J is TRBJ1-6 and V is TRBV7-8, with 7 bases identical to TRBD1. This CDR3 reads CASSLQGESPLHF. For the CDR3, the DNA is TGTGCCAGCAGCTTACAGGGGGAATCACCCCTCCACTTT. Full variable domain (missing parts from reference TRBV7-8 and TRBJ1-6): GAGVSQSPRYKVAKRGQDVALRCDPISGHVSLFWYQQALGQGPEFLTYFQNEAQLDKSGLPSDRFFAERPEGSVSTLKIQRTQQEDSAVYLCASSLQGESPLHFGNGTRLTVT.